A selection of T cell receptor beta chains follows, all from one sample in a study of immune cell composition in non-small cell lung cancer. The assay was immunoSEQ multiplex PCR, and TCRdb's table has in-frame clones only and misses some. The sample contains thousands of clones, 75% of which appear only once. Sequencing was performed on lung tumor tissue. The receptors originated from a human donor with non-small cell lung cancer. The CDR3 runs from the conserved cysteine through the conserved F or W. A D gene is named only where the DNA matches it firmly. The size entry is marked missing in some rows and otherwise reads once, few, many or a size class.

J gene,D gene,V gene,clone size,CDR3 DNA,CDR3 protein
TRBJ1-6,NA,TRBV27,NA,TGTGCCAGCAGTTTATCCGGGGTTGATTCACCCCTCCACTTT,CASSLSGVDSPLHF
TRBJ2-3,NA,TRBV10-3,few,TGTGCCATCAGTGAGGGGAGCCCAGATACGCAGTATTTT,CAISEGSPDTQYF
TRBJ2-5,TRBD2,TRBV9,NA,TGTGCCAGCAGCGTAGAAGCGGGGGGAATTCAAGAGACCCAGTACTTC,CASSVEAGGIQETQYF
TRBJ2-3,NA,TRBV27,few,TGTGCCAGCAGTGCCAGGGGCGGGGGAGGCACAGATACGCAGTATTTT,CASSARGGGGTDTQYF
TRBJ1-5,NA,TRBV19,NA,TGTGCCAGTAGAGTAGGGGCGACAGGTCGGAATCAGCCCCAGCATTTT,CASRVGATGRNQPQHF
TRBJ2-1,TRBD2,TRBV9,NA,TGTGCCAGCAGCGTAGACGGACTAGCGGGAGTTGATGAGCAGTTCTTC,CASSVDGLAGVDEQFF
TRBJ1-3,TRBD1,TRBV11-2,NA,TGTGCCAGCAGCATCGGTGACAGGGGCGTCACCATATATTTT,CASSIGDRGVTIYF
TRBJ1-2,NA,TRBV27,NA,TGTGCCAGCAGCCCTGAGGGAAACTATGGCTACACCTTC,CASSPEGNYGYTF
TRBJ1-5,NA,TRBV7-8,NA,TGTGCCAGCAGCTTATACAGGGATCCCAATCAGCCCCAGCATTTT,CASSLYRDPNQPQHF
TRBJ1-5,NA,TRBV14,NA,TGTGCCAGCATAGTAGGGAAAGGGGATCAGCCCCAGCATTTT,CASIVGKGDQPQHF
TRBJ2-1,NA,TRBV7-7,few,TGTGCTAGCAGCTTAGACTCGGGAGTGGGAAATGAGCAGTTCTTC,CASSLDSGVGNEQFF
TRBJ2-2,NA,TRBV19,NA,TGTGCCAGTAGTCTGGACGGCGGAGGGCGCGGCACCGGGGAGCTGTTTTTT,CASSLDGGGRGTGELFF
TRBJ2-2,TRBD2,TRBV27,few,TGTGCCAGCAGTTTACGGCGCGGGGGGGCGTCCACCGGGGAGCTGTTTTTT,CASSLRRGGASTGELFF
TRBJ2-1,NA,TRBV11-3,NA,TGTGCCACCACGGCGCCAGGGGATCGCAATGAGCAGTTCTTC,CATTAPGDRNEQFF
TRBJ1-1,TRBD1,TRBV5-5,NA,TGTGCCAGCAGCCAACAACAGGGGTCGTACACTGAAGCTTTCTTT,CASSQQQGSYTEAFF
TRBJ1-2,NA,TRBV28,NA,TGTGCCAGCTATCCCGTGCAGGGTGGCTATGGCTACACCTTC,CASYPVQGGYGYTF
TRBJ1-1,NA,TRBV9,NA,TGTGCCAGCAGCGTAGGACACAGCGGGAACACTGAAGCTTTCTTT,CASSVGHSGNTEAFF
TRBJ2-5,TRBD2,TRBV29-1,NA,TGCAGCGGAATCCTAGCGGGGCGTTACCAAGAGACCCAGTACTTC,CSGILAGRYQETQYF
TRBJ2-1,NA,TRBV13,NA,TGTGCCAGCAGCTTAGGGACATCCTCCTACAATGAGCAGTTCTTC,CASSLGTSSYNEQFF
TRBJ2-2,NA,TRBV6-1,NA,TGTGCCAGCAGTGAAGCGCGGAGCTACACCGGGGAGCTGTTTTTT,CASSEARSYTGELFF
TRBJ2-7,TRBD1,TRBV6-1,NA,TGTGCCAGCAGCTTGGGACAGGGGATCTACGAGCAGTACTTC,CASSLGQGIYEQYF
TRBJ2-4,NA,TRBV2,NA,TGTGCCAGCAGTGAAGATGATGGACGGGGCATTCAGTACTTC,CASSEDDGRGIQYF
TRBJ2-5,TRBD1,TRBV7-3,NA,TGTGCCAGCAGCTTAAACAGGGGCGAGACCCAGTACTTC,CASSLNRGETQYF
TRBJ2-7,TRBD2,TRBV2,few,TGTGCCAGCGGAGAGGGACTAACTACGTACGAGCAGTACTTC,CASGEGLTTYEQYF
TRBJ2-1,TRBD1,TRBV11-2,few,TGTGCCAGCAGCTACACGACAGGGGGCGAGCACAATGAGCAGTTCTTC,CASSYTTGGEHNEQFF
TRBJ1-6,TRBD1,TRBV19,few,TGTGCCAGTAGAAATACAGGGGAATCACCCCTCCACTTT,CASRNTGESPLHF
TRBJ2-7,TRBD2,TRBV28,NA,TGTGCCAGCACTGAGACGGGACTAGCGGACTACGAGCAGTACTTC,CASTETGLADYEQYF
TRBJ1-1,TRBD1,TRBV9,NA,TGTGCCAGCAGCGTAGACCTACTGACAGGGGTGAACACTGAAGCTTTCTTT,CASSVDLLTGVNTEAFF
TRBJ1-1,TRBD1,TRBV28,once,TGTGCCAGCAGCCAAACAGGGGTGATGTACACTGAAGCTTTCTTT,CASSQTGVMYTEAFF
TRBJ1-1,NA,TRBV4-1,once,TGCGCCAGCAGCCAAGATTCCGGGAGCGCTGAAGCTTTCTTT,CASSQDSGSAEAFF
TRBJ1-2,NA,TRBV19,few,TGTGCCAGTAGTGACGGACAGACGGACTATGGCTACACCTTC,CASSDGQTDYGYTF